These T cell receptor beta chains were read from a single sample in a study of blood T cells in healthy people across ages. TCRdb independently ran MiXCR on the 5' RACE reads; one entry per CDR3 protein. The table records roughly 1,500,000 distinct CDR3 sequences, approximately 32% of them present only once. Sequenced material: blood. The receptors were sampled from a woman in her 30s in good health. CDR3s include the opening cysteine and the closing phenylalanine or tryptophan. Each record gives: V gene, D gene, J gene, clone size, CDR3 DNA, CDR3 protein. A D gene is named only where the DNA matches it firmly. Only some rows state a clone size, as once, few, many or a class for expanded clones.

TRBV20-1	-	TRBJ1-2	-	TGCAGTGCTAGACAACCCGGGGCCGGCTACACCTTC	CSARQPGAGYTF
TRBV29-1	TRBD2	TRBJ2-5	few	TGCAGCGTTGCAGCGGGGTTGGGTCTCGAGACCCAGTACTTC	CSVAAGLGLETQYF
TRBV20-1	-	TRBJ2-1	-	TGCAGTGCTAGACCTCCCAGCGCGCCCTACAATGAGCAGTTCTTC	CSARPPSAPYNEQFF
TRBV4-1	TRBD2	TRBJ2-5	few	TGCGCCAGCACTGCTAGCGGGGGCCTTGGCAAAGAGACCCAGTACTTC	CASTASGGLGKETQYF
TRBV28	-	TRBJ1-6	-	TGTGCCAGCAGTGAAGACAGGAGGGGATCACCCCTCCACTTT	CASSEDRRGSPLHF
TRBV10-3	TRBD1	TRBJ2-5	-	TGTGCCATCAGTGACCGGACAGGGTGGGAGACCCAGTACTTC	CAISDRTGWETQYF
TRBV6-1	-	TRBJ2-7	few	TGTGCCAGCAGTGAAGGGCCTTTTATCAACGAGCAGTACTTC	CASSEGPFINEQYF
TRBV4-1	-	TRBJ1-5	-	TGCGCCAGCAGCCGGTCTTCGGGGAGCAATCAGCCCCAGCATTTT	CASSRSSGSNQPQHF
TRBV10-3	TRBD2	TRBJ2-5	many	TGTGCCATCAGTGAGTTGTCGGGGGGGGTCTACGAGACCCAGTACTTC	CAISELSGGVYETQYF
TRBV4-2	-	TRBJ2-5	-	TGTGCCAGCAGCCAAGAGCGGGCAGGAGCCCAAGAGACCCAGTACTTC	CASSQERAGAQETQYF
TRBV7-8	-	TRBJ2-7	few	TGTGCCAGCAGCTCTGACAGATTGACCTACGAGCAGTACTTC	CASSSDRLTYEQYF
TRBV10-3	TRBD1	TRBJ2-3	-	TGTGCCTCGGGGACAGACCACACAGATACGCAGTATTTT	CASGTDHTDTQYF
TRBV2	-	TRBJ2-5	-	TGTGCCAGCAGTGGGTCCCATCAAGAGACCCAGTACTTC	CASSGSHQETQYF
TRBV20-1	TRBD2	TRBJ2-3	few	TGCAGTGCTAGAGTGGTAGCGGGAGGGGACACAGATACGCAGTATTTT	CSARVVAGGDTDTQYF
TRBV11-3	-	TRBJ2-1	few	TGTGCCAGCAGCTTCGGGACAAACTCCTACAATGAGCAGTTCTTC	CASSFGTNSYNEQFF
TRBV2	-	TRBJ2-1	-	TGTGCCAGCAAAAGGGCGGCGGCGGAATCCTACAATGAGCAGTTCTTC	CASKRAAAESYNEQFF
TRBV29-1	TRBD2	TRBJ2-7	many	TGCAGCGTTGGAGGGGGACTAGCGGGAGAGTACGGGATGCAGTACTTC	CSVGGGLAGEYGMQYF
TRBV20-1	TRBD2	TRBJ2-1	-	TGCAGTGCTAGACAACCTAGCGGGACGACCTACAATGAGCAGTTCTTC	CSARQPSGTTYNEQFF
TRBV5-1	-	TRBJ1-1	few	TGCGCCAGCAGCTTGGTTCCCGTCTCTGACACTGAAGCTTTCTTT	CASSLVPVSDTEAFF
TRBV4-2	-	TRBJ2-7	once	TGTGCCAGCAGCCAAAAAGGAGGGAACGACGAGCAGTACTTC	CASSQKGGNDEQYF
TRBV4-1	-	TRBJ2-4	few	TGCGCCAGCAGCCATTCCAGTGAAAACATTCAGTACTTC	CASSHSSENIQYF
TRBV5-5	-	TRBJ2-6	few	TGTGCCAGCAGCAAGGTTTCTGGGGCCAACGTCCTGACTTTC	CASSKVSGANVLTF
TRBV7-9	-	TRBJ2-1	-	TGTGCCAGCAGCAAGGGAAATGAGCAGTTCTTC	CASSKGNEQFF
TRBV11-2	TRBD2	TRBJ2-1	-	TGTGCCAGCAGCTTTCTAGCGGGGGTTTACTCCTACAATGAGCAGTTCTTC	CASSFLAGVYSYNEQFF
TRBV6-1	-	TRBJ1-1	many	TGTGCCAGCAGGGAGGACAGAATGAACACTGAAGCTTTCTTT	CASREDRMNTEAFF
TRBV12-3/TRBV12-4	-	TRBJ1-2	-	TGTGCCAGCAGCCCTATCAGAACACGTAACTATGACTACACCTTC	CASSPIRTRNYDYTF
TRBV20-1	TRBD2	TRBJ2-7	many	TGCAGTGCTCCCATGGCTAGCGGGATCTCCTACGAGCAGTACTTC	CSAPMASGISYEQYF
TRBV20-1	TRBD2	TRBJ2-5	few	TGCAGCTATAACCCTAGCGGGAGTAGTGAGCAGTACTTC	CSYNPSGSSEQYF
TRBV5-1	-	TRBJ2-7	-	TGCGCCAGCAGCTTACCGCGGGACCCACGACCCGAGCAGTACTTC	CASSLPRDPRPEQYF
TRBV29-1	TRBD2	TRBJ2-1	-	TGCAGCTCGTTAGCGGGAGGTAGTGAGCAGTTCTTC	CSSLAGGSEQFF
TRBV27	-	TRBJ1-2	few	TGTGCCAGCAGTCCCTTCATTTTAGGAGGCCCGAGTTATGGCTACACCTTC	CASSPFILGGPSYGYTF
TRBV11-2	-	TRBJ2-3	-	TGTGCCAGCAGCTTAGAGGCTAGTCGGGCAGATACGCAGTATTTT	CASSLEASRADTQYF
TRBV4-1	TRBD2	TRBJ2-1	-	TGCGCCAGCAGCCAATTGACTAGCGGGAGGGGTGAGCAGTTCTTC	CASSQLTSGRGEQFF
TRBV27	-	TRBJ1-2	-	TGTGCCAGCAGTTCCCCCACGGACGGGCGATATGGCTACACCTTC	CASSSPTDGRYGYTF
TRBV7-9	-	TRBJ2-5	few	TGTGCCAGCAGCTTAGCTCAGGGGTCGTTGACCCAGTACTTC	CASSLAQGSLTQYF
TRBV2	-	TRBJ2-1	-	TGTGCCAGCACTGGTCAGCACAATGAGCAGTTCTTC	CASTGQHNEQFF
TRBV7-7	TRBD2	TRBJ2-1	-	TGTGCCAGCAGCTTAGAAGGGACTAGCGGGAGAGGTGAGCAGTTCTTC	CASSLEGTSGRGEQFF
TRBV28	-	TRBJ2-5	-	TGTGCCAGCAGTTCCGCCTCCAGGGGCCGGAAAGAGACCCAGTACTTC	CASSSASRGRKETQYF
TRBV30	-	TRBJ2-3	-	TGTGCCTGGGGAATAGTATTCACAGATACGCAGTATTTT	CAWGIVFTDTQYF
TRBV6-6	TRBD1	TRBJ1-2	few	TGTGCCAGCAGGCCCGGGACAGGGGCTTCCTATGGCTACACCTTC	CASRPGTGASYGYTF
TRBV20-1	TRBD2	TRBJ2-7	few	TGCAGTGCTAGGGGAGCGGGAGGGCCCTCCTACGAGCAGTACTTC	CSARGAGGPSYEQYF
TRBV11-2	TRBD1	TRBJ1-6	few	TGTGCCAGCAGCTTAGGGGACAGTCCCCGGTTGGCCCTCCACTTT	CASSLGDSPRLALHF
TRBV4-1	-	TRBJ2-7	many	TGCGCCAGCAGCCAAGAGGGTACGGGGCACTACGAGCAGTACTTC	CASSQEGTGHYEQYF
TRBV12-3/TRBV12-4	TRBD2	TRBJ2-4	few	TGTGCCAGCAGCCTAGATGGTGCGGGAGGGCGTTTAAACATTCAGTACTTC	CASSLDGAGGRLNIQYF
TRBV4-1	-	TRBJ1-5	many	TGCGCCAGCAGCCAGGGGAGCAATCAGCCCCAGCATTTT	CASSQGSNQPQHF